This TCR beta chain appears in the sequencing data of a study of CD8 T cells in ankylosing spondylitis. Remarks on this clonotype: Its antigen is not known.

Study-level findings and limits: Characteristic, it appeared, of ankylosing spondylitis blood was a TCR beta motif of seven or eight highly homologous variants. Researchers reportedly found disease-linked clones significantly enriched in matched ankylosing spondylitis synovial fluid. Relatively rare in peripheral blood, disease-linked clones were also CD8+.

The CDR3 is 11 residues long. The V gene lost 5 bases and the J gene lost 6 bases, with 9 bases spanning the gap. The germline V gene encodes CDR1 SQVTM and CDR2 ANQGSEA. TCRdb independently ran MiXCR on the 5' RACE reads; one entry per CDR3 protein. The sample lists some 330,000 distinct CDR3 sequences, roughly 8% occurring once. The specimen was blood, either unsorted or a sorted T cell fraction (not recorded which). The chain uses TRBV29-1 and TRBJ2-3; D unclear. This clonotype was sampled from a male donor with ankylosing spondylitis. The CDR3, as DNA: TGCAGCGTTACCCCGGTGGATACGCAGTATTTT. It yields the protein CSVTPVDTQYF.